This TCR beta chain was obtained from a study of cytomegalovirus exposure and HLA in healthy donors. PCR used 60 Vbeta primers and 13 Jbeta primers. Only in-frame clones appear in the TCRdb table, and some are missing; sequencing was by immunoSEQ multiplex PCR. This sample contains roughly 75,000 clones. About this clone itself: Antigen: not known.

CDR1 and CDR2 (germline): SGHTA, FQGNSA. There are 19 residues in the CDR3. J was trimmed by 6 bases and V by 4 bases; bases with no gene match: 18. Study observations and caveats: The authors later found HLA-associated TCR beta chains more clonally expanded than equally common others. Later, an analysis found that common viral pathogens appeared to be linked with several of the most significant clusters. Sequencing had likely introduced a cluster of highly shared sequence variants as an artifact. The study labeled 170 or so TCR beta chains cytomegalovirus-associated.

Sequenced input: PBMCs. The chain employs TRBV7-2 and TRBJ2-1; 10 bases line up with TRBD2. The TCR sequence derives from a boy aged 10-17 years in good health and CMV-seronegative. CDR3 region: CASSSLVLGQGTSANEQFF. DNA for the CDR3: TGTGCCAGCAGCTCCCTCGTTCTGGGGCAGGGGACTAGCGCCAATGAGCAGTTCTTC.